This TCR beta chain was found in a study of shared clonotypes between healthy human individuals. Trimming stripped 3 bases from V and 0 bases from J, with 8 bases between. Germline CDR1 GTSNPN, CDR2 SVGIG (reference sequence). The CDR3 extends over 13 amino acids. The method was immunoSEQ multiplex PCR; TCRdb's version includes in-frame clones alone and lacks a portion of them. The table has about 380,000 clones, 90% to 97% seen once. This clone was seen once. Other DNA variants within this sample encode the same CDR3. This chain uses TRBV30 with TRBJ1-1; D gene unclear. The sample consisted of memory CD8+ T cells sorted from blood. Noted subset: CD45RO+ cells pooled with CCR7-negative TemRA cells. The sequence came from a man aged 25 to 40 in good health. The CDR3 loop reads CAWSVGMNTEAFF. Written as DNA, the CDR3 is TGTGCCTGGAGCGTAGGCATGAACACTGAAGCTTTCTTT.